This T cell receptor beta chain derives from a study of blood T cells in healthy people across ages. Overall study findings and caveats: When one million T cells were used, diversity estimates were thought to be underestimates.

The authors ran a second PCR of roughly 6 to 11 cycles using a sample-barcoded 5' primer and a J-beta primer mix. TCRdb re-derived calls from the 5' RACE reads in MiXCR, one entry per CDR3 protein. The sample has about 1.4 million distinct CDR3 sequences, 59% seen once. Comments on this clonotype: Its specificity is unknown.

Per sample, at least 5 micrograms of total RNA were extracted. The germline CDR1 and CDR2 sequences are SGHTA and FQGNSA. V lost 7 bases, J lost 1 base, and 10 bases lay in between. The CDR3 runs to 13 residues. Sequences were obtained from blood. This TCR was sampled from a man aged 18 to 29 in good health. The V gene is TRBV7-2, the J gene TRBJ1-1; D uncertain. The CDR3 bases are TGTGCCAGCACCACTCCGGGGAACACTGAAGCTTTCTTT. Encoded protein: CASTTPGNTEAFF.